Listed below are T cell receptor beta chains from one sample, sequenced in a study of OX40 agonist ivuxolimab in advanced cancers. The repertoire was sequenced with immunoSEQ multiplex PCR; TCRdb's copy has only in-frame clones and lacks some. The sample lists tens of thousands of clones; about 92% were seen once. The sequenced sample was CD4+ or CD8+ T cells sorted from blood, obtained in a trial of the OX40 agonist ivuxolimab. The receptors were sampled from an adult with an advanced solid tumor such as melanoma, head and neck, liver or kidney cancer. Both conserved end residues are part of each CDR3. The order of the fields is V gene, CDR3 protein.

TRBV19,CASNRDGDYQPQHF
TRBV5-1,CASSLAAGGGLNYEQYF
TRBV5-1,CASCLGTTNTGELFF
TRBV30,CAWTRGGGGELFF
TRBV2,CAVQRGENSNQPQHF
TRBV7-2,CASSLGALGGNEQFF
TRBV30,CAWSDTGGQPQHF
TRBV18,CASSPDLTYSKTQYF
TRBV4-3,CASSLRTDRTGELFF
TRBV18,CASSQQSPGANVLTF
TRBV7-6,CASSFSSGGQETQYF
TRBV5-1,CASSSGRNGDSPLHF
TRBV5-1,CASSLEGSNSPLHF